The 22 T cell receptor beta chains below were found in one sample sequenced in a study of glioma-infiltrating T cells after dendritic cell vaccination. Clones were sequenced by immunoSEQ multiplex PCR, and TCRdb holds only the in-frame ones, with some missing. The sample includes about 10,000 clones, roughly 80% seen only once; the top ten take more than 40%. Regarding time point: after dendritic cell vaccination, including at tumor progression/relapse. The sequences come from blood, collected after dendritic cell vaccination. The receptors were gathered from a human donor with glioblastoma.

This clone was observed once. This chain joins TRBV27 and TRBJ2-6, with a possible D match to TRBD1 (6 bases). The CDR3 contains 15 residues. The V gene's germline CDR1 is MNHEY and CDR2 SMNVEV (reference sequence). Between the trimmed V and J ends, which lost 6 bases and 5 bases, there was a span of 14 bases. The CDR3 bases are TGTGCCAGCAGGGGTGGGACACTCTGGGCCAACGTCCTGACTTTC. Residues: CASRGGTLWANVLTF.

The rearrangement uses TRBV2 and TRBJ2-2; a weak D match, TRBD1 (6 bases). Germline assignment: CDR1 SNHLY and CDR2 FYNNEI. The V and J ends lost 5 bases and 0 bases respectively, with 13 bases between them. The CDR3 contains 16 residues. The CDR3 here is CASSPEDRPNTGELFF. In DNA form, the CDR3 reads TGTGCCAGCAGTCCTGAGGACAGACCGAACACCGGGGAGCTGTTTTTT.

The chain links TRBV7-6 to TRBJ2-5, with 7 nucleotides matching TRBD2. The CDR3 has 15 residues. J lost 1 base, V lost 5 bases, and 7 bases had no gene match. The V gene's germline CDR1 is SGHVS and CDR2 FNYEAQ. CDR3 DNA sequence: TGTGCCAGCAGCCCTAGCGGCCTAAGCCAAGAGACCCAGTACTTC. Translating it yields CASSPSGLSQETQYF.

CDR3 DNA: TGTGCCAGCAGCTTGGAAGACAGGGATCTGAACATTCAGTACTTC. Its protein product is CASSLEDRDLNIQYF. The chain links TRBV11-2 to TRBJ2-4; 7 nucleotides match TRBD1. Per germline, CDR1 SGHAT and CDR2 FQNNGV. Trimming removed 3 bases from V and 7 bases from J; junction bases left unmatched: 9. The CDR3 length is 15 residues. Full variable domain (outside the CDR3, taken from reference TRBV11-2 and TRBJ2-4): EAGVAQSPRYKIIEKRQSVAFWCNPISGHATLYWYQQILGQGPKLLIQFQNNGVVDDSQLPKDRFSAERLKGVDSTLKIQPAKLEDSAVYLCASSLEDRDLNIQYFGAGTRLSVL.

This clone was detected only a few times. This chain connects TRBV28 to TRBJ1-3; 8 positions match TRBD1. V was clipped by 5 bases and J by 4 bases; unmatched bases: 7. There are 15 residues in the CDR3. Germline V gives CDR1 MDHEN, CDR2 SYDVKM. DNA for the CDR3: TGTGCCAGCAGTGACAGGGGACCTTCGGGAAACACCATATATTTT. The encoded protein is CASSDRGPSGNTIYF.

This clone was picked up one time. The rearrangement joins TRBV5-1 to TRBJ2-5, with D maybe TRBD1 (6 bases). Per the germline V gene, CDR1 is SGHRS and CDR2 is YFSETQ. The CDR3 has 15 amino acids. V was trimmed by 0 bases and J by 6 bases, leaving 15 bases between them. CDR3 sequence (DNA): TGCGCCAGCAGCTTGGGGGACCGGGACACGAAGACCCAGTACTTC. Translation gives CASSLGDRDTKTQYF.

The chain links TRBV5-5 to TRBJ1-5; 7 bases agree with TRBD1. V dropped 4 bases and J dropped 9; count of bases not matched to a gene: 13. Germline lookup yields CDR1 SGHKS and CDR2 YYEKEE (reference sequence). The CDR3 sequence is 15 residues long. CDR3 nucleotides: TGTGCCAGCAGCAACCAACCGGGACAGAGGACGCCCCAGCATTTT. It specifies CASSNQPGQRTPQHF.

CDR3 protein: CASSPSLQGQGEKLFF. CDR3 nucleotides: TGTGCCAGCTCACCATCATTACAGGGCCAGGGGGAAAAACTGTTTTTT. The V gene is TRBV18, the J gene TRBJ1-4; a weak D match, TRBD1 (6 bases). Germline-derived CDR1 and CDR2 are KGHSH and LQKENI. Trimming removed 2 bases from V and 8 bases from J, with 18 bases in between. The CDR3 sequence is 16 residues long.

A word on this clone: The germline gene is not matched at one end of the junction; a read error may be the cause. The chain links TRBV5-1 to TRBJ2-5, with D possibly being TRBD2 (5 bases). CDR1 is SGHRS, CDR2 YFSETQ, per germline. There are 15 residues in the CDR3. This CDR3 is CASSEVGRSQEIQYF. For the CDR3, the DNA is TGCGCCAGCAGCGAGGTAGGGAGAAGCCAAGAGATCCAGTACTTC.

This clone has a single count. The V call is TRBV15, the J call TRBJ2-7; D is uncertain. Germline CDR1 LNHNV, CDR2 YYDKDF (reference sequence). Deletions cut 5 bases from V and 0 bases from J, with 11 bases between. The CDR3 sequence is 14 residues long. The CDR3 sequence: CATSGPGFSYEQYF. The CDR3 DNA reads TGTGCCACCAGCGGCCCAGGTTTCTCCTACGAGCAGTACTTC.

V and J are TRBV30 and TRBJ2-1, with 8 bases aligning to TRBD1. The germline CDR1 and CDR2 sequences are GTSNPN and SVGIG (reference sequence). This CDR3 has 16 amino acids. After removal of 2 bases from V and 3 bases from J, the junction contained 9 bases not matched to a gene. DNA of the CDR3: TGTGCCTGGAGTCAGCGGCAGGGGGCGATCTACAATGAGCAGTTCTTC. Residues: CAWSQRQGAIYNEQFF. Full variable domain (outside the CDR3, taken from reference TRBV30 and TRBJ2-1): SQTIHQWPATLVQPVGSPLSLECTVEGTSNPNLYWYRQAAGRGLQLLFYSVGIGQISSEVPQNLSASRPQDRQFILSSKKLLLSDSGFYLCAWSQRQGAIYNEQFFGPGTRLTVL.

The chain uses TRBV30 and TRBJ2-5; 7 bases are a match to TRBD2. There are 15 residues in the CDR3. The junction had 9 bases not matched to a gene; V was cut back by 3 bases and J by 2 bases. Germline lookup yields CDR1 GTSNPN and CDR2 SVGIG (reference sequence). CDR3 nucleotide sequence: TGTGCCTGGAGGGGCGGGAGAGGGATACAAGAGACCCAGTACTTC. It codes for CAWRGGRGIQETQYF.

The chain is built from TRBV19 and TRBJ1-6; D is perhaps TRBD1 (5 bases). The CDR3 has 15 residues. The ends were cut back, 5 bases at V and 13 bases at J, with 21 bases in the middle. The V gene's germline CDR1 is LNHDA and CDR2 SQIVND (reference sequence). CDR3 DNA: TGTGCCAGTAGTCCCCGCGCAGGGATAGAATCCCCCCTCCACTTT. It is translated as CASSPRAGIESPLHF.

This clone was counted a few times. The gene calls are TRBV18 and TRBJ1-4, with D perhaps matching TRBD1 (6 bases). Per germline, CDR1 KGHSH and CDR2 LQKENI. CDR3 size: 15 residues. Trimming stripped 4 bases from V and 6 bases from J, with 15 bases between. Here the CDR3 reads CASSRPGTRDEKLFF. DNA for the CDR3: TGTGCCAGCTCACGCCCCGGGACAAGGGATGAAAAACTGTTTTTT.

The chain links TRBV27 to TRBJ2-3, with D perhaps TRBD2 (7 bases). CDR3 length: 15 residues. V was clipped by 2 bases and J by 3 bases, with 12 bases between them. From germline, CDR1 is MNHEY and CDR2 SMNVEV (reference sequence). DNA of the CDR3: TGTGCCAGCAGTTTACGGGGGGCACGTACAGATACGCAGTATTTT. Translated, it gives CASSLRGARTDTQYF.

This chain uses TRBV27 with TRBJ2-1; 8 bases map to TRBD2. This CDR3 spans 17 amino acids. The germline V gene encodes CDR1 MNHEY and CDR2 SMNVEV (reference sequence). Trimming removed 2 bases from V and 4 bases from J; junction bases left unmatched: 10. CDR3 nucleotide sequence: TGTGCCAGCAGTTTACGGGCTAGCGGGCCTACTTACAATGAGCAGTTCTTC. Translating it yields CASSLRASGPTYNEQFF.

The J gene is TRBJ1-4, the V gene TRBV5-1, with D possibly matching TRBD1 (6 bases). The CDR3 covers 13 residues. Trimming stripped 4 bases from V and 8 bases from J, with 12 bases between. The V gene's germline CDR1 is SGHRS and CDR2 YFSETQ. DNA for the CDR3: TGCGCCAGCAGCCGAAACGACAGGGAAAAACTGTTTTTT. Translated: CASSRNDREKLFF.

The chain uses TRBV14 and TRBJ2-1; 10 bases are a match to TRBD2. The CDR3 runs to 16 residues. Germline values: CDR1 SGHDN, CDR2 FVKESK. Unmatched junction bases numbered 9, after V lost 4 bases and J lost 6 bases. CDR3 sequence: CASSLTLLAGTNEQFF. DNA for the CDR3: TGTGCCAGCAGCCTCACACTACTAGCGGGGACCAATGAGCAGTTCTTC.

V usage is TRBV28 and J usage is TRBJ2-5, with D tentatively TRBD2 (5 bases). The better agreement between TRBJ2-7 and the DNA end casts doubt on the J call. CDR1 and CDR2 from the germline V gene are MDHEN and SYDVKM. CDR3 length: 16 residues. The CDR3 bases are TGTGCCAGCAGTTCGAGGTTGAGGGTTTCCCCCTACGAGCAGTACTTC. Protein: CASSSRLRVSPYEQYF.

J is TRBJ2-1 and V is TRBV5-5, with TRBD2 as a possible D gene (6 bases). This CDR3 has 14 residues. The germline CDR1 and CDR2 sequences are SGHKS and YYEKEE (reference sequence). V lost 5 bases and J 7 bases, leaving 16 bases between the germline ends. The CDR3 spells CASSREALWNEQFF. The CDR3 coding sequence is TGTGCCAGCAGTAGGGAGGCCCTTTGGAATGAGCAGTTCTTC.

The chain joins TRBV6-5 to TRBJ1-1; D is unresolved. Trimming removed 8 bases at V and 0 bases at J, with 13 bases between. Germline loops: CDR1 MNHEY, CDR2 SVGAGI. The CDR3 consists of 14 residues. CDR3 region: CASCLTDMNTEAFF. The CDR3 DNA is TGTGCCAGCTGTTTAACTGACATGAACACTGAAGCTTTCTTT.

This chain uses TRBV5-8 with TRBJ2-1; 11 nucleotides align to TRBD2. The ends lost 1 base at V and 5 bases at J; junction bases unmatched: 14. Germline V gene data show CDR1 as SGHTS and CDR2 as YDEGEE. The CDR3 has 19 amino acids. CDR3 protein: CASSLSHLLAGGIDNEQFF. The CDR3 nucleotides are TGTGCCAGCAGCTTGTCCCACCTCTTAGCGGGAGGGATTGACAATGAGCAGTTCTTC.